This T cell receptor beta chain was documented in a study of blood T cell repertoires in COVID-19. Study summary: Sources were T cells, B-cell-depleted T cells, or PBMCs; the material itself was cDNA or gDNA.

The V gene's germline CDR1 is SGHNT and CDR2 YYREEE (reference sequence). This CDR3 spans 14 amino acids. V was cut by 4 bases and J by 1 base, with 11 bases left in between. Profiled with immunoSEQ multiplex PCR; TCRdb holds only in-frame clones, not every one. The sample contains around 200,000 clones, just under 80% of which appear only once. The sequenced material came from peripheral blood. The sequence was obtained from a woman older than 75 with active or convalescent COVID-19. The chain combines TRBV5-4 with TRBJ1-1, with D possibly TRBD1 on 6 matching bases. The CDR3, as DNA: TGTGCCAGCAGCCCCGGACAGCAGAACACTGAAGCTTTCTTT. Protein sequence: CASSPGQQNTEAFF.